This entry describes one TCR beta chain. This sample is part of a study of blood T cell repertoires in COVID-19. For the study at large: The origin of the acute and convalescent COVID-19 samples was the United States, Italy and Spain. PBMCs, B-cell-depleted T cells, or T cells were the source of the cDNA or gDNA that made up the material.

As processed by the authors: Estimated nucleated cell counts came from reference gene primer amplification. Profiled with immunoSEQ multiplex PCR; TCRdb holds only in-frame clones, not every one. The DNA gave D and trimming, while V, J and clone size come from that table. This table has 35,000 to 40,000 clones, roughly 90% appearing once. The CDR3 loop spans 13 amino acids. The V and J ends lost 2 bases and 4 bases respectively, with 8 bases between them. CDR1 is SNHLY and CDR2 is FYNNEI in the germline V gene. V usage is TRBV2 and J usage is TRBJ1-2; unclear D gene. Sample: peripheral blood. This TCR was recovered from a man aged 65-85 years with acute or convalescent COVID-19. The CDR3 region has the DNA TGTGCCAGCAGTGAATCTACCGTCTATGGCTACACCTTC. It translates to CASSESTVYGYTF.